Below, 31 T cell receptor beta chains from the same sample are listed, as sequenced in a study of radiotherapy plus CTLA-4 blockade in lung cancer. TCRdb keeps only in-frame clones here, not all; method: immunoSEQ multiplex PCR. The repertoire consists of about 45,000 clones, with roughly 59% occurring once and the leading ten covering 18%. This specimen consisted of peripheral blood, obtained from a patient treated with radiotherapy plus ipilimumab. The receptors come from a human donor with non-small cell lung cancer who had a partial response to radiotherapy plus ipilimumab.

The CDR3 DNA sequence: TGTGCCAGCAGCTATGAGGGACTCACAGATACGCAGTATTTT. As protein: CASSYEGLTDTQYF. The V and J genes are TRBV11-3 and TRBJ2-3, with D maybe TRBD2 (6 bases). This CDR3 is built from 14 residues. The V end lost 4 bases, the J end lost 2 bases, and 10 bases lay between the germline ends. Germline V gene data show CDR1 as SGHNT and CDR2 as YENEEA.

This clone was observed a single time. The rearrangement links TRBV11-2 to TRBJ2-5; D possibly corresponds to TRBD1 (5 bases). In germline, CDR1 is SGHAT, CDR2 FQNNGV. Trimming pared 5 bases from V and 4 bases from J, leaving 11 bases between. The CDR3 spans 13 residues. The CDR3 sequence is CASSPGLRETQYF. CDR3 DNA: TGTGCCAGCAGCCCAGGGCTCCGAGAGACCCAGTACTTC.

The chain employs TRBV28 and TRBJ1-3; D is unclear. V was cut by 3 bases and J by 0 bases, with 3 bases left in between. This CDR3 comprises 13 residues. Looked up from germline, CDR1 is MDHEN and CDR2 is SYDVKM. The CDR3 DNA follows: TGTGCCAGCAGTTTTAACTCTGGAAACACCATATATTTT. As protein: CASSFNSGNTIYF.

The genes are TRBV7-2 and TRBJ1-4; possibly TRBD1 for D (6 bases). The CDR3 runs 14 residues. In germline, CDR1 is SGHTA, CDR2 FQGNSA. Trimming removed 4 bases from V and 4 bases from J, with 10 bases in between. In nucleotides, the CDR3 is TGTGCCAGCAGCTGGGGACAAAGTAATGAAAAACTGTTTTTT. It codes for CASSWGQSNEKLFF.

This clone was observed a few times. An end of the junction differs from the germline gene, which may be a read error. The V and J genes are TRBV6-1 and TRBJ1-4, with D maybe TRBD1 (5 bases). Looked up from germline, CDR1 is MNHNS and CDR2 is SASEGT. CDR3 length: 12 amino acids. In DNA, the CDR3 is TGTGCCAGCAGGGGGACTACTGAAAAACTGTTTTTT. Encoded protein: CASRGTTEKLFF.

V and J are TRBV15 and TRBJ1-5, with 10 bases identical to TRBD1. The V gene end was trimmed by 6 bases and the J gene end by 3 bases; junction bases not matched to a gene: 5. The CDR3 totals 15 residues. CDR1 is LNHNV, CDR2 YYDKDF, per germline (reference sequence). Here the CDR3 DNA reads TGTGCCACCAGGTGGACAGGGGGGAACAATCAGCCCCAGCATTTT. It yields the protein CATRWTGGNNQPQHF.

This clone was seen more than once but under ten times. The V call is TRBV15, the J call TRBJ1-5; TRBD1 matches at 7 bases. The CDR3 totals 14 residues. Trimming at V came to 3 bases and at J to 7 bases, leaving 6 bases not matched to a gene. The V gene's germline CDR1 is LNHNV and CDR2 YYDKDF (reference sequence). CDR3: CATSRRGGSQPQHF. The DNA for the CDR3 is TGTGCCACCAGCAGGAGAGGGGGCAGCCAGCCCCAGCATTTT.

This chain uses TRBV14 with TRBJ1-4; D call uncertain. This CDR3 has 15 residues. The V end was cut by 4 bases, the J end by 7 bases, with 16 bases between. CDR1 and CDR2 from the germline V gene are SGHDN and FVKESK. CDR3 in amino acids: CASSLGSISSEKLFF. The CDR3 DNA sequence: TGTGCCAGCAGCCTCGGGAGCATAAGTAGTGAAAAACTGTTTTTT.

This chain uses TRBV5-6 with TRBJ1-5; 7 bases are shared with TRBD1. Germline V gene sequence: CDR1 SGHDT, CDR2 YYEEEE. Germline trimming cut 0 bases from V and 4 bases from J; bases unmatched to any gene: 4. The CDR3 is 15 residues long. CDR3 loop: CASSLEGTANQPQHF. In nucleotides, the CDR3 is TGTGCCAGCAGCTTGGAAGGGACAGCTAATCAGCCCCAGCATTTT.

This clone has only a few counts. The chain combines TRBV6-6 with TRBJ1-2, with 9 nucleotides matching TRBD1. Germline trimming cut 9 bases from V and 6 bases from J; bases unmatched to any gene: 11. CDR1 and CDR2 (germline): MNHNY, SVGAGI (reference sequence). The CDR3 loop spans 14 amino acids. CDR3: CASHQGQGFNGYTF. The CDR3 DNA reads as TGTGCCAGTCACCAGGGACAGGGATTTAATGGCTACACCTTC.

The chain combines TRBV5-6 with TRBJ1-2, with 7 positions matching TRBD1. Germline lookup yields CDR1 SGHDT and CDR2 YYEEEE. This CDR3 has 15 residues. J gave up 4 bases and V 2 bases, and 8 bases lay outside the gene matches. CDR3 in amino acids: CASSFRGGQLYGYTF. As DNA, the CDR3 is TGTGCCAGCAGCTTCCGGGGGGGACAGCTCTATGGCTACACCTTC.

V usage is TRBV6-1 and J usage is TRBJ1-2; unclear D gene. Germline V gene data show CDR1 as MNHNS and CDR2 as SASEGT. Trimming stripped 9 bases from V and 2 bases from J, with 13 bases between. The CDR3 is 13 amino acids. CDR3 sequence: CASGRAPNYGYTF. CDR3 nucleotide sequence: TGTGCCAGTGGAAGAGCGCCGAACTATGGCTACACCTTC.

The chain carries TRBV6-6 and TRBJ2-1; weak D call: TRBD1 (5 bases). The CDR3 has 13 residues. Germline CDR1 reads MNHNY; CDR2 reads SVGAGI (reference sequence). Trimming removed 4 bases at V and 6 bases at J, with 10 bases between. The CDR3 DNA sequence: TGTGCCAGCAGTTCTAAACAGGCCAATGAGCAGTTCTTC. It codes for CASSSKQANEQFF.

This clone was seen a handful of times. The chain is built from TRBV11-2 and TRBJ2-7, with TRBD1 as a possible D gene (6 bases). Germline V gene lookup returns CDR1 SGHAT and CDR2 FQNNGV. The CDR3 totals 15 residues. V lost 5 bases and J 0 bases, leaving 14 bases between the germline ends. CDR3 DNA: TGTGCCAGCAGCCTACTACAGGGTAGCTCCTACGAGCAGTACTTC. Protein product: CASSLLQGSSYEQYF.

The gene calls are TRBV12-2 and TRBJ2-1; TRBD2, the D gene given by the table, was not confirmed from the DNA. TRBV12-2 is recorded as a pseudogene. The CDR3 is 15 amino acids. In DNA, the CDR3 is TGTGCAAGTCCCAATGTGGAGGGCCCATTGGATGAGCAGTTCTTC. Protein sequence: CASPNVEGPLDEQFF.

The gene calls are TRBV7-2 and TRBJ1-2; D is perhaps TRBD1 (6 bases). The CDR3 is 14 residues long. V lost 11 bases and J lost 0, with 16 bases in between. Germline loops: CDR1 SGHTA, CDR2 FQGNSA. CDR3: CAGMGALPNYGYTF. CDR3 nucleotide sequence: TGTGCCGGGATGGGGGCGTTACCTAACTATGGCTACACCTTC. The complete variable domain, with remaining parts taken from reference TRBV7-2 and TRBJ1-2, reads GAGVSQSPSNKVTEKGKDVELRCDPISGHTALYWYRQSLGQGLEFLIYFQGNSAPDKSGLPSDRFSAERTGGSVSTLTIQRTQQEDSAVYLCAGMGALPNYGYTFGSGTRLTVV.

The rearrangement joins TRBV2 to TRBJ2-7; TRBD1 might be the D (6 bases). The CDR3 consists of 13 residues. The germline CDR1 and CDR2 sequences are SNHLY and FYNNEI. V lost 8 bases and J 0 bases, leaving 11 bases between the germline ends. The CDR3, as DNA: TGTGCCAGCGGCCGGGACATCTCCTACGAGCAGTACTTC. It is translated as CASGRDISYEQYF.

In this sample, this clone turned up a few times. The chain joins TRBV5-8 to TRBJ2-4; maybe TRBD1 (6 bases). This CDR3 region has 18 residues. The germline V gene encodes CDR1 SGHTS and CDR2 YDEGEE. Between the trimmed V and J ends, which lost 4 bases and 1 base, there was a span of 21 bases. CDR3 bases: TGTGCCAGCAGCCCGTTGCTGGACAGTCGATTGGCCAAAAACATTCAGTACTTC. This sequence encodes CASSPLLDSRLAKNIQYF.

J is TRBJ2-1 and V is TRBV6-1, with 7 bases that match TRBD2. This CDR3 contains 12 residues. The junction had 15 bases not matched to a gene; V was cut back by 10 bases and J by 15 bases. The germline CDR1 and CDR2 sequences are MNHNS and SASEGT. Here the CDR3 DNA reads TGTGCCACCCAACCCACTAGCGAGGGGATGTTCTTC. Translated, it gives CATQPTSEGMFF.

This sequence joins TRBV5-1 and TRBJ2-5; no reliable D call. Trimming pared 1 base from V and 1 base from J, leaving 8 bases between. Germline V lookup: CDR1 SGHRS, CDR2 YFSETQ. The CDR3 loop spans 14 amino acids. The CDR3 bases are TGCGCCAGCAGCTTGTTGGGCAGCCAAGAGACCCAGTACTTC. Its protein is CASSLLGSQETQYF.

This clone was recorded a few times. This rearrangement joins TRBV4-3 to TRBJ1-1, with D hard to call. V lost 2 bases to trimming and J lost 0 bases, with 7 bases between them. The CDR3 is 14 residues long. The germline V gene encodes CDR1 LGHNA and CDR2 YSLEER. In nucleotides, the CDR3 is TGCGCCAGCAGCCAATACAGTTTGAACACTGAAGCTTTCTTT. This sequence encodes CASSQYSLNTEAFF.

This chain uses TRBV7-2 with TRBJ2-3, with D possibly matching TRBD1 (6 bases). This CDR3 has 17 amino acids. The germline V gene has CDR1 SGHTA and CDR2 FQGNSA. Trimming removed 3 bases at V and 2 bases at J, with 18 bases between. The DNA of the CDR3 is TGTGCCAGCAGCTTCCGTTCAGGCAGGGGTTACACAGATACGCAGTATTTT. Its translation: CASSFRSGRGYTDTQYF. Full variable domain (rest looked up from reference TRBV7-2 and TRBJ2-3): GAGVSQSPSNKVTEKGKDVELRCDPISGHTALYWYRQSLGQGLEFLIYFQGNSAPDKSGLPSDRFSAERTGGSVSTLTIQRTQQEDSAVYLCASSFRSGRGYTDTQYFGPGTRLTVL.

The rearrangement joins TRBV7-6 to TRBJ1-1; unclear D gene. CDR1 and CDR2 (germline): SGHVS, FNYEAQ. Trimming cost V 5 bases and J 0 bases, with 7 bases left between them. The CDR3 runs to 13 residues. This CDR3 is CASSVDLNTEAFF. CDR3 sequence (DNA): TGTGCCAGCAGCGTCGACTTGAACACTGAAGCTTTCTTT.

The CDR3 is CASSFGTSGRDEQFF. The CDR3 coding sequence is TGTGCCAGCAGCTTTGGTACTAGCGGGAGAGATGAGCAGTTCTTC. The J gene is TRBJ2-1, the V gene TRBV11-2; 11 bases match TRBD2. V trimming: 3 bases; J trimming: 8 bases; junction bases outside the gene matches: 6. This CDR3 comprises 15 residues. Looked up from germline, CDR1 is SGHAT and CDR2 is FQNNGV.

This clone showed up just a few times. V and J are TRBV18 and TRBJ2-2, with no clear D. CDR3 length: 14 residues. The germline V gene has CDR1 KGHSH and CDR2 LQKENI. V was shortened by 5 bases and J by 1 base, with 8 bases between the two germline ends. CDR3 region: CASSAYGNTGELFF. CDR3 nucleotide sequence: TGTGCCAGCTCAGCCTACGGGAACACCGGGGAGCTGTTTTTT.

The chain uses TRBV2 and TRBJ1-4, with TRBD1 as a possible D gene (6 bases). Per germline, CDR1 SNHLY and CDR2 FYNNEI. V lost 7 bases and J 4 bases, leaving 13 bases between the germline ends. The CDR3 is made up of 14 amino acids. CDR3 protein: CASISGEYNEKLFF. The CDR3 region has the DNA TGTGCCAGCATTTCAGGGGAGTATAATGAAAAACTGTTTTTT.

This clone has just one count. V usage is TRBV7-3 and J usage is TRBJ2-3; 9 bases map to TRBD1. This CDR3 has 15 residues. Germline V gene data show CDR1 as SGHTA and CDR2 as FQGTGA. The junction had 2 bases not matched to a gene; V was cut back by 2 bases and J by 2 bases. The CDR3 region has the DNA TGTGCCAGCAGCTTAGGGACAGGGCCCACAGATACGCAGTATTTT. This encodes CASSLGTGPTDTQYF. Full variable domain (remainder filled in from reference TRBV7-3 and TRBJ2-3): GAGVSQTPSNKVTEKGKYVELRCDPISGHTALYWYRQSLGQGPEFLIYFQGTGAADDSGLPNDRFFAVRPEGSVSTLKIQRTERGDSAVYLCASSLGTGPTDTQYFGPGTRLTVL.

V usage is TRBV4-2 and J usage is TRBJ2-1; 7 bases map to TRBD2. The CDR3 is 14 residues long. The J segment lost 8 bases and the V segment lost 0 bases, leaving 4 bases of the junction unmatched. The germline V gene has CDR1 LGHNA and CDR2 YNFKEQ. The CDR3: CASSQEGGVDEQFF. The CDR3 region has the DNA TGTGCCAGCAGCCAAGAGGGAGGGGTCGATGAGCAGTTCTTC.

The CDR3 loop reads CASSVDRGQHEQFF. The CDR3 region has the DNA TGTGCCAGCAGCGTCGACAGGGGCCAACATGAGCAGTTCTTC. The chain recombines TRBV7-3 with TRBJ2-1, with TRBD1 identical over 8 bases. Germline trimming cut 5 bases from V and 8 bases from J; bases unmatched to any gene: 8. CDR1 is SGHTA, CDR2 FQGTGA, per germline. This CDR3 contains 14 residues.

The chain uses TRBV6-5 and TRBJ1-4; no firm D call. Deletions cut 6 bases from V and 2 bases from J, with 10 bases between. The CDR3 has 14 amino acids. CDR1 and CDR2 from the germline V gene are MNHEY and SVGAGI. In nucleotides, the CDR3 is TGTGCCAGCAGCCCTCCGGGGACTAATGAAAAACTGTTTTTT. It yields the protein CASSPPGTNEKLFF.

This clone was seen once. The gene calls are TRBV30 and TRBJ1-1, with D possibly TRBD1 on 6 matching bases. From germline, CDR1 is GTSNPN and CDR2 SVGIG (reference sequence). V was trimmed by 2 bases and J by 6 bases, leaving 22 bases between them. This CDR3 region has 16 residues. The CDR3 bases are TGTGCCTGGAGTACAAACCACCTAGGGGGAAAACCTGAAGCTTTCTTT. Translated: CAWSTNHLGGKPEAFF. The variable domain in full, with the rest retrieved from reference TRBV30 and TRBJ1-1, is SQTIHQWPATLVQPVGSPLSLECTVEGTSNPNLYWYRQAAGRGLQLLFYSVGIGQISSEVPQNLSASRPQDRQFILSSKKLLLSDSGFYLCAWSTNHLGGKPEAFFGQGTRLTVV.